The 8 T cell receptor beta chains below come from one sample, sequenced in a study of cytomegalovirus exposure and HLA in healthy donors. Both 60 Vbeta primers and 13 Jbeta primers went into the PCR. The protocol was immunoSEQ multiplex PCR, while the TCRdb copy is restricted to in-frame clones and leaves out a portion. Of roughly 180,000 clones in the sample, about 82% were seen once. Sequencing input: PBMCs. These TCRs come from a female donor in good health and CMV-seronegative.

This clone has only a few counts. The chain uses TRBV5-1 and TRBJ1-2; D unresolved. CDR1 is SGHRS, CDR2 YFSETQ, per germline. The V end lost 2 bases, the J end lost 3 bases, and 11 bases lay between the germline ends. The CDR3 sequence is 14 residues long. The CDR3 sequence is CASSFRGADYGYTF. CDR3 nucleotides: TGCGCCAGCAGCTTCCGGGGAGCGGACTATGGCTACACCTTC.

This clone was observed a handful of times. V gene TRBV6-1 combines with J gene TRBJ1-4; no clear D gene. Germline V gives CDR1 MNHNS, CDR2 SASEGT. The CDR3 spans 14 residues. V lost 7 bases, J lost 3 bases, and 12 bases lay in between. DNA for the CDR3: TGTGCCAGCAACGAGGCTACCTCTAATGAAAAACTGTTTTTT. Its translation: CASNEATSNEKLFF.

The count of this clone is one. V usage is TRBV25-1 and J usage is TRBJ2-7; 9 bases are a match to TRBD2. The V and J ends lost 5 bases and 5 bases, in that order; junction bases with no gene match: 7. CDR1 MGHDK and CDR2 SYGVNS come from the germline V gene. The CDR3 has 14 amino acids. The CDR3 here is CASSRGLAINEQYF. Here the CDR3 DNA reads TGTGCCAGCAGTAGAGGACTAGCGATTAACGAGCAGTACTTC.

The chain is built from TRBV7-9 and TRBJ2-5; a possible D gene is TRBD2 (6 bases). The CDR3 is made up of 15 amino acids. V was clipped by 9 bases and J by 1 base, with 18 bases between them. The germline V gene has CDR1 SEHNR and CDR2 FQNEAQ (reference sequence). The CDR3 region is CASPPGRSIQETQYF. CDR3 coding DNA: TGTGCCAGTCCCCCAGGGAGGTCGATCCAAGAGACCCAGTACTTC.

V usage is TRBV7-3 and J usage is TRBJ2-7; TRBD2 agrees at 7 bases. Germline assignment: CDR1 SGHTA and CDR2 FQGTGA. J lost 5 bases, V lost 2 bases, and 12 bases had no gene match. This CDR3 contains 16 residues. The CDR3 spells CASSLSGGGSRHEQYF. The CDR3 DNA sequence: TGTGCCAGCAGCTTATCCGGGGGAGGGAGTCGGCACGAGCAGTACTTC.

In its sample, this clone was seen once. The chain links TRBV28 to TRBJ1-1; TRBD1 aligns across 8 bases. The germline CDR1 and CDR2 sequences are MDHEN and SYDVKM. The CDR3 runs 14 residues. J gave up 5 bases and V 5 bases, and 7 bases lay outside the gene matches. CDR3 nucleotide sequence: TGTGCCAGCAGTCCAGGACAGGGTCTTACTGAAGCTTTCTTT. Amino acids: CASSPGQGLTEAFF.

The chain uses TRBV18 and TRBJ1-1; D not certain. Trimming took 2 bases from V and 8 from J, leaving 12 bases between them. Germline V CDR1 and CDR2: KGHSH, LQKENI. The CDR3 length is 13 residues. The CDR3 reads CASSPAGGYEAFF. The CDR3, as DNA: TGTGCCAGCTCACCAGCCGGCGGATACGAAGCTTTCTTT.

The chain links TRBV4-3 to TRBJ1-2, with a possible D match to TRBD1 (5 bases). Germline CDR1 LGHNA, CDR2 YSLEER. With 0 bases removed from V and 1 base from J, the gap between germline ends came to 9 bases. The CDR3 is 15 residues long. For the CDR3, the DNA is TGCGCCAGCAGCCAAGAATGGGGGGGTAACTATGGCTACACCTTC. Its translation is CASSQEWGGNYGYTF.